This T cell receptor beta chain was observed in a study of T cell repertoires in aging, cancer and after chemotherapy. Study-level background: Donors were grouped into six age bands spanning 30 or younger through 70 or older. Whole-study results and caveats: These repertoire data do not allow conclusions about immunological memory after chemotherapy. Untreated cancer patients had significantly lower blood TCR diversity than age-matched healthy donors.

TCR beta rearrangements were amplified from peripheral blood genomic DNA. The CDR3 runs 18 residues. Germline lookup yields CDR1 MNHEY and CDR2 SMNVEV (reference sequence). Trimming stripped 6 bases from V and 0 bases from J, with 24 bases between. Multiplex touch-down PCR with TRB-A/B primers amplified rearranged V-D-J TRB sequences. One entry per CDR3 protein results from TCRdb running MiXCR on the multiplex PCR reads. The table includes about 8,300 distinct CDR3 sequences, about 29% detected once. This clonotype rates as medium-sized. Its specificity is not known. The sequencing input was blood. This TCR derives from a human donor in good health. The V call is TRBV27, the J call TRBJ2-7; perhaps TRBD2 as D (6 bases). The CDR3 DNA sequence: TGTGCCAGCAGCCTAGGGGCAGGAGAAGGCGGGGTCTCCTACGAGCAGTACTTC. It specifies CASSLGAGEGGVSYEQYF.